The 31 T cell receptor beta chains below were found in one sample sequenced in a study of blood T cells in healthy people across ages (dated by TCRdb to between 2014 and 2017). Preparation of the library involved 5' RACE. The run used an Illumina HiSeq 2500. A second PCR of about 6 to 11 cycles was run with a J-beta primer mix and a sample-barcoded 5' primer. Through fastp at Q25 and MiXCR, TCRdb rebuilt clones from the public reads, retaining in-frame beta chains. Entries are consolidated by CDR3 protein sequence, retaining the most common genes and DNA. In all, the sample holds around 1,000,000 distinct CDR3 sequences, and more than 30% of those were seen once. Jointly, the top ten make up around 12% of the sample. The material sequenced was blood. All receptors come from a man aged 18 to 29 in good health.

The rearrangement joins TRBV14 to TRBJ2-1; D is ambiguous. Per the germline V gene, CDR1 is SGHDN and CDR2 is FVKESK. The V end was cut by 0 bases, the J end by 9 bases, with 12 bases between. CDR3 length: 14 amino acids. The CDR3 nucleotides read TGTGCCAGCAGCCAAGATACGCGATTGGGTGAGCAGTTCTTC. Its protein product is CASSQDTRLGEQFF.

V usage is TRBV15 and J usage is TRBJ1-5; TRBD1 matches 8 bases. Per germline, CDR1 LNHNV and CDR2 YYDKDF (reference sequence). V dropped 11 bases and J dropped 3; count of bases not matched to a gene: 24. The length of the CDR3 is 19 residues. CDR3 in DNA: TGTGCCTTACAGGAAGGGGACAGGTCGCGAGCGGGGAACAATCAGCCCCAGCATTTT. Its protein product is CALQEGDRSRAGNNQPQHF.

The chain combines TRBV20-1 with TRBJ1-5; tentatively, D is TRBD1 (5 bases). The CDR3 runs to 12 residues. Trimming took 4 bases from V and 5 from J, leaving 9 bases between them. The germline V gene encodes CDR1 DFQATT and CDR2 SNEGSKA (reference sequence). CDR3 bases: TGCAGTGCTACTGGGGGGGATCAGCCCCAGCATTTT. Translation gives CSATGGDQPQHF.

The rearrangement uses TRBV29-1 and TRBJ1-2; TRBD1 might be the D (5 bases). V was trimmed by 4 bases and J by 2 bases, leaving 14 bases between them. In germline, CDR1 is SQVTM, CDR2 ANQGSEA. The CDR3 length is 14 residues. The CDR3 loop reads CSVVPAGVNYGYTF. CDR3 nucleotides: TGCAGCGTTGTACCTGCGGGGGTCAACTATGGCTACACCTTC.

V usage is TRBV25-1 and J usage is TRBJ2-3, with D perhaps TRBD2 (7 bases). The CDR3 consists of 13 residues. V was cut by 1 base and J by 8 bases, with 10 bases left in between. Germline V gives CDR1 MGHDK, CDR2 SYGVNS. CDR3 sequence (DNA): TGTGCCAGCAGTGAATTTAGGGGGGGTACGCAGTATTTT. Amino acid sequence: CASSEFRGGTQYF.

CDR3 DNA: TGTGCCAGCAGCCAAGTAGGGGAGTATGAGCAGTTCTTC. This translates into CASSQVGEYEQFF. The chain recombines TRBV4-2 with TRBJ2-1; D may correspond to TRBD1 or TRBD2 (5 bases each). V was clipped by 1 base and J by 8 bases, with 9 bases between them. In germline, CDR1 is LGHNA, CDR2 YNFKEQ. This CDR3 is built from 13 residues.

The chain has TRBV5-1 and TRBJ2-1; D is possibly TRBD2 (5 bases). CDR3 size: 17 residues. CDR1 and CDR2 from the germline V gene are SGHRS and YFSETQ. V was cut by 0 bases and J by 7 bases, with 20 bases left in between. The CDR3 region has the DNA TGCGCCAGCAGCTTGGGGAGGAGGAGCGGCTTAGGAAATGAGCAGTTCTTC. This translates into CASSLGRRSGLGNEQFF. The full variable domain, rest sourced from reference TRBV5-1 and TRBJ2-1, is KAGVTQTPRYLIKTRGQQVTLSCSPISGHRSVSWYQQTPGQGLQFLFEYFSETQRNKGNFPGRFSGRQFSNSRSEMNVSTLELGDSALYLCASSLGRRSGLGNEQFFGPGTRLTVL.

This clonotype came up a few times. CDR3 loop: CASSSYSTTRTGEAYEQYF. DNA of the CDR3: TGCGCCAGCAGCTCCTACAGCACTACCAGGACAGGGGAAGCCTACGAGCAGTACTTC. The chain combines TRBV5-1 with TRBJ2-7; TRBD1 aligns across 9 bases. CDR1 SGHRS and CDR2 YFSETQ come from the germline V gene. The CDR3 extends over 19 amino acids. Trimming cost V 3 bases and J 2 bases; bases outside gene matches: 18.

This clonotype was recorded a few times. The chain joins TRBV7-2 to TRBJ2-3; D perhaps matches TRBD1 (6 bases). The CDR3 length is 15 residues. V was pared by 5 bases and J by 2 bases, with 14 bases between. From germline, CDR1 is SGHTA and CDR2 FQGNSA. CDR3 in DNA: TGTGCCAGCAGCCAAGACTGGACAGACACAGATACGCAGTATTTT. This codes for CASSQDWTDTDTQYF.

The chain carries TRBV18 and TRBJ2-3; D gene unclear. Germline loops: CDR1 KGHSH, CDR2 LQKENI. Trimming shortened V by 0 bases and J by 2 bases, and 9 bases separated the two germline ends. The CDR3 runs to 15 residues. The CDR3 DNA reads as TGTGCCAGCTCACCACCGAGTATCCCCACAGATACGCAGTATTTT. This gives the protein CASSPPSIPTDTQYF.

The chain combines TRBV7-2 with TRBJ2-1; D possibly uses TRBD1 or TRBD2 (6 bases each). With 2 bases removed from V and 4 bases from J, the gap between germline ends came to 12 bases. The germline V gene encodes CDR1 SGHTA and CDR2 FQGNSA. This CDR3 has 15 amino acids. For the CDR3, the DNA is TGTGCCAGCAGCTTAACTAGGGGGGAATACAATGAGCAGTTCTTC. This sequence encodes CASSLTRGEYNEQFF.

This clonotype has a handful of counts. The chain carries TRBV7-8 and TRBJ2-7; tentatively, D is TRBD2 (6 bases). Per the germline V gene, CDR1 is SGHVS and CDR2 is FQNEAQ. Trimming took off 1 base at V and 2 bases at J, with 15 bases between the two ends. This CDR3 spans 16 amino acids. CDR3 sequence: CASSLVLGGSTYEQYF. CDR3 DNA sequence: TGTGCCAGCAGCTTAGTACTCGGGGGAAGTACCTACGAGCAGTACTTC.

The gene calls are TRBV5-1 and TRBJ2-5; D remains unclear. Trimming took 4 bases from V and 4 from J, leaving 14 bases between them. Germline CDR1 SGHRS, CDR2 YFSETQ. The CDR3 sequence is 14 residues long. The CDR3: CASSPLSVGETQYF. CDR3 in DNA: TGCGCCAGCAGCCCCCTTTCGGTGGGAGAGACCCAGTACTTC. Full variable domain (outside the CDR3, taken from reference TRBV5-1 and TRBJ2-5): KAGVTQTPRYLIKTRGQQVTLSCSPISGHRSVSWYQQTPGQGLQFLFEYFSETQRNKGNFPGRFSGRQFSNSRSEMNVSTLELGDSALYLCASSPLSVGETQYFGPGTRLLVL.

The chain joins TRBV4-2 to TRBJ1-6; no clear D gene. The length of the CDR3 is 16 residues. The germline V gene has CDR1 LGHNA and CDR2 YNFKEQ. Between the trimmed V and J ends, which lost 1 base and 0 bases, there was a span of 7 bases. CDR3 DNA sequence: TGTGCCAGCAGCCAAGGGACGAGCTCCTATAATTCACCCCTCCACTTT. Protein sequence: CASSQGTSSYNSPLHF.

This clonotype was seen a few times. The V call is TRBV29-1, the J call TRBJ1-1; possible D gene TRBD1, 5 bases. Germline V lookup: CDR1 SQVTM, CDR2 ANQGSEA. Trimming cost V 0 bases and J 4 bases, with 24 bases left between them. The CDR3 is 18 residues long. CDR3 DNA sequence: TGCAGCGTTGAAGATTGGGGTGTTATGGCCCAAAGGGGCACTGAAGCTTTCTTT. Amino acid sequence: CSVEDWGVMAQRGTEAFF.

The chain uses TRBV3-1 and TRBJ1-2; 8 positions agree with TRBD1. There are 14 residues in the CDR3. V dropped 0 bases and J dropped 7; count of bases not matched to a gene: 4. Germline assignment: CDR1 LGHDT and CDR2 YNNKEL (reference sequence). DNA of the CDR3: TGTGCCAGCAGCCAAGATCCAGGGGGCACTGGCTACACCTTC. This codes for CASSQDPGGTGYTF.

On this clonotype itself: A much bigger clone sits one base away, suggesting this may be a read error. The J gene is TRBJ2-1, the V gene TRBV20-1; D gene ambiguous. Germline CDR1 DFQATT, CDR2 SNEGSKA (reference sequence). The CDR3 has 19 residues. Trimming removed 5 bases at V and 4 bases at J, with 30 bases between. Here the CDR3 reads CSARPFNLEINADYNEQFF. The CDR3 coding sequence is TGCAGTGCTCGACCATTCAACCTGGAGATTAATGCCGATTACAATGAGCAGTTCTTC.

This clonotype was seen many times. The CDR3 DNA follows: TGCAGCGTTGCTCTAGCGGGCTCCTACAATGAGCAGTTCTTC. This gives the protein CSVALAGSYNEQFF. The chain uses TRBV29-1 and TRBJ2-1; 8 bases are a match to TRBD2. J was trimmed by 0 bases and V by 4 bases; bases with no gene match: 2. Germline V gene data show CDR1 as SQVTM and CDR2 as ANQGSEA. This CDR3 contains 14 residues.

The chain has TRBV24-1 and TRBJ2-2; the match to TRBD2 covers 7 bases. The germline gives CDR1 KGHDR, CDR2 SFDVKD. Unmatched junction bases numbered 13, after V lost 0 bases and J lost 1 base. The CDR3 is 20 residues long. The CDR3 reads CATSDLDGVGGNLNTGELFF. CDR3 nucleotides: TGTGCCACCAGTGATTTGGATGGTGTGGGGGGGAACCTGAACACCGGGGAGCTGTTTTTT.

This clonotype has a count of ten or more. The V gene is TRBV11-1, the J gene TRBJ2-3, with D possibly called TRBD1 or TRBD2 (5 bases each). The CDR3 runs 15 residues. The V and J ends lost 5 bases and 4 bases respectively, with 16 bases between them. Germline CDR1 reads SGHAT; CDR2 reads FQDESV (reference sequence). In DNA form, the CDR3 reads TGTGCCAGCAGCGAGGGGATAATTGGTCCAGATACGCAGTATTTT. As protein: CASSEGIIGPDTQYF.

Written as DNA, the CDR3 is TGTGCCAGCAGCTCAACAATGACAGGGAGCTCCTACAATGAGCAGTACTTC. Its translation is CASSSTMTGSSYNEQYF. The chain uses TRBV13 and TRBJ2-1, with 7 positions matching TRBD1. The tail of the sequence fits TRBJ2-7 better, so the J call may be wrong. The CDR3 has 17 residues. Germline V gives CDR1 PRHDT, CDR2 FYEKMQ (reference sequence).

There are many counts of this clonotype. The rearrangement uses TRBV29-1 and TRBJ1-4, with a tentative D call TRBD1 (5 bases). The CDR3 is 13 amino acids. The germline V gene encodes CDR1 SQVTM and CDR2 ANQGSEA. The V end lost 5 bases, the J end lost 3 bases, and 10 bases lay between the germline ends. CDR3 loop: CSVQTVPNEKLFF. Here the CDR3 DNA reads TGCAGCGTTCAGACAGTCCCTAATGAAAAACTGTTTTTT.

The rearrangement links TRBV6-2 or TRBV6-3 to TRBJ1-5; 7 nucleotides align to TRBD1. Germline CDR1 and CDR2: MNHEY and SVGEGT. Germline trimming cut 5 bases from V and 5 bases from J; bases unmatched to any gene: 12. The CDR3 is 16 residues long. The CDR3 DNA is TGTGCCAGCAGTCCTAAAGGGGTGACAGGGCATCAGCCCCAGCATTTT. Translating gives CASSPKGVTGHQPQHF.

On this clonotype itself: One end of the junction fails to match germline, which may point to a read error. The chain has TRBV2 and TRBJ1-3, with no clear D. The CDR3 extends over 15 amino acids. Germline-derived CDR1 and CDR2 are SNHLY and FYNNEI. As DNA, the CDR3 is TGTGCCAGCAGTGGGAGGACGGGCTCTGGAGACACCATATATTTT. Amino acid sequence: CASSGRTGSGDTIYF.

This clonotype was counted only a few times. The V and J genes are TRBV12-3 or TRBV12-4 and TRBJ1-5, with a weak D call TRBD1 (5 bases). This CDR3 contains 12 residues. Trimming removed 9 bases at V and 5 bases at J, with 11 bases between. CDR3 residues: CASPTVDQPQHF. The CDR3 DNA sequence: TGTGCCAGTCCGACAGTTGATCAGCCCCAGCATTTT.

The chain links TRBV7-9 to TRBJ2-4; D remains ambiguous. The DNA end is more similar to TRBJ2-7, so the J call may be wrong. The CDR3 runs to 12 residues. Germline CDR1 SEHNR, CDR2 FQNEAQ (reference sequence). CDR3 amino acids: CASSRLYDEQYF. CDR3 bases: TGTGCCAGCAGCCGCCTCTACGACGAGCAGTACTTC.

The CDR3 is CASMDRGLTDTQYF. The CDR3 coding sequence is TGTGCCAGCATGGACAGGGGCCTTACAGATACGCAGTATTTT. The rearrangement links TRBV6-2 or TRBV6-3 to TRBJ2-3; 9 nucleotides agree with TRBD1. The CDR3 is 14 amino acids. The J segment lost 3 bases and the V segment lost 7 bases, leaving 5 bases of the junction unmatched. Germline V lookup: CDR1 MNHEY, CDR2 SVGEGT.

This clonotype showed up just a few times. The V gene is TRBV7-3, the J gene TRBJ1-1; D perhaps matches TRBD1 (5 bases). The germline V gene encodes CDR1 SGHTA and CDR2 FQGTGA. The CDR3 spans 12 residues. Trimming left V 8 bases short and J 6 bases short, with 13 bases between. The CDR3 region is CASRTDSSEAFF. CDR3 sequence (DNA): TGTGCCAGCCGCACAGACAGTTCTGAAGCTTTCTTT.

This chain connects TRBV12-3 or TRBV12-4 to TRBJ2-3, with 8 bases aligning to TRBD2. This CDR3 has 14 amino acids. V trimming: 10 bases; J trimming: 10 bases; junction bases outside the gene matches: 16. Here the CDR3 DNA reads TGTGCCACCCGTCAGAGTAGCGGGATTCGGGCGCAGTATTTT. It specifies CATRQSSGIRAQYF.

This clonotype was observed a few times. V is TRBV12-3 or TRBV12-4 and J is TRBJ2-3, with no clear D. The V end lost 2 bases, the J end lost 1 base, and 7 bases lay between the germline ends. The CDR3 contains 14 residues. DNA of the CDR3: TGTGCCAGCAGTTTACGGCCCGGCACAGATACGCAGTATTTT. Translating gives CASSLRPGTDTQYF.

This clonotype was picked up a small number of times. The chain carries TRBV6-1 and TRBJ1-5; 8 positions agree with TRBD1. CDR1 and CDR2 from the germline V gene are MNHNS and SASEGT. V lost 6 bases and J lost 1; bases outside the gene matches: 11. The CDR3 sequence is 17 residues long. The CDR3 sequence is CASRSGQGRRSNQPQHF. Here the CDR3 DNA reads TGTGCCAGCAGATCCGGACAGGGACGGAGGAGCAATCAGCCCCAGCATTTT.